This entry lists 20 T cell receptor beta chains sequenced from one sample in a study of CD8+ T cells in alopecia areata. The authors extracted RNA and reverse transcribed it into cDNA as the sequencing template. Data came from immunoSEQ multiplex PCR; TCRdb stores just in-frame clones and leaves some out. The sample contains approximately 220,000 clones, around two fifths of which appear only once. Treatment reported: oral pan-JAK inhibitor, 5-10 mg twice daily. Sequenced here: CD4+ T cells sorted from blood, sampled between weeks 30 and 35, from a patient treated with tofacitinib. The receptors here all came from a human donor with alopecia areata.

CDR3 coding DNA: TGTGCCAGCAGCGTAGAGCGGGACTTATACAATGAGCAGTTCTTC. Translation: CASSVERDLYNEQFF. The rearrangement uses TRBV9 and TRBJ2-1; 7 bases agree with TRBD2. CDR1 is SGDLS, CDR2 YYNGEE, per germline. The ends lost 0 bases at V and 4 bases at J; junction bases unmatched: 4. The CDR3 runs to 15 residues.

This clone came up a few times. The chain is built from TRBV29-1 and TRBJ2-7, with D tentatively TRBD2 (5 bases). Trimming left V 1 base short and J 1 base short, with 8 bases between. The CDR3 covers 13 residues. CDR1 and CDR2 from the germline V gene are SQVTM and ANQGSEA. This CDR3 reads CSVEGGPSYEQYF. The CDR3 DNA reads TGCAGCGTTGAAGGCGGGCCATCCTACGAGCAGTACTTC.

J is TRBJ2-7 and V is TRBV10-2; 8 nucleotides line up with TRBD2. Germline trimming cut 6 bases from V and 0 bases from J; bases unmatched to any gene: 10. The CDR3 sequence is 16 residues long. Germline V gene lookup returns CDR1 WSHSY and CDR2 SAAADI. For the CDR3, the DNA is TGCGCCAGCAGGGATATAGCGGGGTCTGGCTCCTACGAGCAGTACTTC. Its protein product is CASRDIAGSGSYEQYF.

The chain uses TRBV9 and TRBJ1-4; TRBD1 matches at 7 bases. The germline V gene encodes CDR1 SGDLS and CDR2 YYNGEE. The CDR3 has 12 residues. With V trimmed by 3 bases and J by 8 bases, 1 base remained unmatched. Here the CDR3 reads CASSAQGEKLFF. The DNA of the CDR3 is TGTGCCAGCAGCGCACAGGGGGAAAAACTGTTTTTT.

The chain joins TRBV29-1 to TRBJ1-2; unclear D gene. V lost 8 bases and J lost 4, with 17 bases in between. Germline V gene lookup returns CDR1 SQVTM and CDR2 ANQGSEA. This CDR3 has 13 amino acids. As DNA, the CDR3 is TGCAGCACCTTTCTGGTGAAACCCTATGGCTACACCTTC. Its protein product is CSTFLVKPYGYTF.

This clone was counted between two and nine times. This rearrangement joins TRBV29-1 to TRBJ2-3; tentative D call: TRBD2 (7 bases). Germline CDR1 SQVTM, CDR2 ANQGSEA. Trimming pared 3 bases from V and 3 bases from J, leaving 13 bases between. The CDR3 is made up of 14 amino acids. The CDR3 DNA is TGCAGCGTTGATGGGGGGGCCCGGACAGATACGCAGTATTTT. Protein sequence: CSVDGGARTDTQYF.

In nucleotides, the CDR3 is TGTGCCAGCAGTGGGACAGGATTGGCGTTTACTGAAGCTTTCTTT. Its protein is CASSGTGLAFTEAFF. The chain is built from TRBV2 and TRBJ1-1, with 7 bases lining up with TRBD1. The CDR3 is 15 residues long. In germline, CDR1 is SNHLY, CDR2 FYNNEI. J was trimmed by 5 bases and V by 4 bases; bases with no gene match: 10.

This CDR3 reads CASSLSSSYEQYF. In nucleotides, the CDR3 is TGTGCCAGCAGCTTATCTAGCTCCTACGAGCAGTACTTC. V and J are TRBV7-2 and TRBJ2-7; the D is unclear. The CDR3 extends over 13 amino acids. The ends were cut back, 2 bases at V and 0 bases at J, with 5 bases in the middle. Germline assignment: CDR1 SGHTA and CDR2 FQGNSA.

The CDR3 is CASSSDSNNEKLFF. DNA of the CDR3: TGTGCCAGCAGTTCCGACAGCAATAATGAAAAACTGTTTTTT. The chain joins TRBV2 to TRBJ1-4, with D possibly being TRBD1 (5 bases). The CDR3 extends over 14 amino acids. Trimming took off 5 bases at V and 4 bases at J, with 11 bases between the two ends. Germline CDR1 reads SNHLY; CDR2 reads FYNNEI.

V usage is TRBV7-2 and J usage is TRBJ2-4; D may match TRBD1 or TRBD2 (6 bases each). The V and J ends lost 0 bases and 1 base respectively, with 16 bases between them. The CDR3 length is 18 residues. From germline, CDR1 is SGHTA and CDR2 FQGNSA. The CDR3 DNA reads TGTGCCAGCAGCTTAGCCCCCTTGGGGGGCATGGCCAAAAACATTCAGTACTTC. Its protein product is CASSLAPLGGMAKNIQYF.

This clone was counted a few times. V gene TRBV19 combines with J gene TRBJ1-2; possible D gene TRBD1, 6 bases. V was cut by 4 bases and J by 8 bases, with 20 bases left in between. Germline-derived CDR1 and CDR2 are LNHDA and SQIVND (reference sequence). This CDR3 has 15 residues. CDR3 in amino acids: CASSTNGGGQGGYTF. CDR3 coding DNA: TGTGCCAGTAGTACCAACGGTGGAGGCCAGGGGGGCTACACCTTC.

The chain couples TRBV6-1 to TRBJ2-3; TRBD1 agrees at 10 bases. This CDR3 is built from 15 residues. V gave up 7 bases and J gave up 1 base; unmatched junction bases: 5. Germline loops: CDR1 MNHNS, CDR2 SASEGT. CDR3 amino acids: CASMDRGTGTDTQYF. The CDR3 DNA is TGTGCCAGCATGGACAGGGGGACAGGCACAGATACGCAGTATTTT.

This clone was counted only a few times. This chain uses TRBV5-1 with TRBJ2-4; D gene unclear. CDR1 and CDR2 (germline): SGHRS, YFSETQ. Deletions cut 3 bases from V and 0 bases from J, with 10 bases between. CDR3 length: 15 residues. The DNA of the CDR3 is TGCGCCAGCAGCTCCGGCGTCCTAGCCAAAAACATTCAGTACTTC. Its translation is CASSSGVLAKNIQYF.

This chain links TRBV6-5 with TRBJ1-2; D unclear. Trimming left V 6 bases short and J 0 bases short, with 8 bases between. The CDR3 is 13 residues long. The germline gives CDR1 MNHEY, CDR2 SVGAGI. DNA for the CDR3: TGTGCCAGCAGCCGCAGTGCTAACTATGGCTACACCTTC. Protein: CASSRSANYGYTF.

The rearrangement uses TRBV30 and TRBJ1-5, with TRBD1 matching 10 bases. V shed 7 bases and J 3 bases; nucleotides not matched to a gene: 3. Germline-derived CDR1 and CDR2 are GTSNPN and SVGIG (reference sequence). This CDR3 spans 13 amino acids. CDR3 region: CAFGTGDNQPQHF. In DNA, the CDR3 is TGTGCCTTCGGGACAGGGGACAATCAGCCCCAGCATTTT.

This clone has just a few counts. The V gene is TRBV29-1, the J gene TRBJ2-1, with D hard to call. CDR1 is SQVTM, CDR2 ANQGSEA, per germline. V was clipped by 3 bases and J by 6 bases, with 6 bases between them. The CDR3 covers 11 residues. The CDR3 DNA follows: TGCAGCGTTGACCATGGCAATGAGCAGTTCTTC. This gives the protein CSVDHGNEQFF.

This clone was detected only a few times. CDR3 in DNA: TGTGCCAGCATCCGGGACAGGGGGCGAAATGAGCAGTTCTTC. Translated, it gives CASIRDRGRNEQFF. The rearrangement joins TRBV28 to TRBJ2-1; 12 bases are shared with TRBD1. Germline lookup yields CDR1 MDHEN and CDR2 SYDVKM. Trimming at V came to 7 bases and at J to 7 bases, leaving 5 bases not matched to a gene. CDR3 length equals 14 residues.

This clone was detected once. This sample also contains other DNA sequences that code for the same CDR3. The chain recombines TRBV30 with TRBJ1-5; D may be TRBD1 (6 bases). Looked up from germline, CDR1 is GTSNPN and CDR2 is SVGIG (reference sequence). V gave up 3 bases and J gave up 1 base, with 16 bases separating them. The CDR3 spans 16 residues. The CDR3 loop reads CAWSPPGGRSNQPQHF. The CDR3 DNA reads TGTGCCTGGAGCCCTCCCGGGGGGCGAAGCAATCAGCCCCAGCATTTT.

This clone was detected many times. This chain connects TRBV7-2 to TRBJ2-1; D perhaps matches TRBD2 (6 bases). Germline CDR1 reads SGHTA; CDR2 reads FQGNSA. The CDR3 covers 19 residues. Between the trimmed V and J ends, which lost 5 bases and 0 bases, there was a span of 23 bases. CDR3: CASSREGTRRSSSYNEQFF. Written as DNA, the CDR3 is TGTGCCAGCAGCCGAGAAGGGACTCGCAGATCCAGCTCCTACAATGAGCAGTTCTTC.

The chain couples TRBV7-9 to TRBJ1-4; the match to TRBD1 covers 10 bases. Germline CDR1 and CDR2: SEHNR and FQNEAQ (reference sequence). V was clipped by 3 bases and J by 6 bases; unmatched bases: 7. The CDR3 consists of 16 residues. CDR3 in amino acids: CASSFPPGTGDEKLFF. Written as DNA, the CDR3 is TGTGCCAGCAGCTTTCCTCCGGGGACAGGGGATGAAAAACTGTTTTTT.